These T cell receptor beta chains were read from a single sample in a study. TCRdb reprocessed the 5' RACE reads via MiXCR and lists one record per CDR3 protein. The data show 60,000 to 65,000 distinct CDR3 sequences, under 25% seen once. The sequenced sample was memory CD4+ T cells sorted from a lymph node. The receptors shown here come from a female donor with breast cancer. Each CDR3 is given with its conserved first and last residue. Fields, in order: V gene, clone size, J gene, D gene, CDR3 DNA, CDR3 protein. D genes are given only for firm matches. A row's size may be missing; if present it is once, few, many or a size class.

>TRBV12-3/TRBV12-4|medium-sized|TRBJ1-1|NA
TGTGCCAGCAGTGGGGTTGAAGCTTTCTTT
CASSGVEAFF
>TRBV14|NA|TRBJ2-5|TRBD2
TGTGCCAGCAGCCAGAGCGGGGGGCGATACCAAGAGACCCAGTACTTC
CASSQSGGRYQETQYF
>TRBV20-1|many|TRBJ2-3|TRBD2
TGCAGTGCTGCCACTAGCGGGAACACAGATACGCAGTATTTT
CSAATSGNTDTQYF
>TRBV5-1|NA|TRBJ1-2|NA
TGCGCCAGCAGCTTAGGGACTCTTACCTATGGCTACACCTTC
CASSLGTLTYGYTF
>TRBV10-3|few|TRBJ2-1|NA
TGTGCCATTACGATGGGGGAGCAGTTCTTC
CAITMGEQFF
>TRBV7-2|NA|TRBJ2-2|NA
TGTGCCAGCAGCTTTTTGAGGGAGGTCACCGGGGAACTGTTTTTT
CASSFLREVTGELFF
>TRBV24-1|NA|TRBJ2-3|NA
TGTGCCACCAGTGAGGGCAGCACAGATACGCAGTATTTT
CATSEGSTDTQYF
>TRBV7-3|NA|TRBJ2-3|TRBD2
TGTGCCAGCAGCTTAATGCCGGGGGGAAACACAGATACGCAGTATTTT
CASSLMPGGNTDTQYF
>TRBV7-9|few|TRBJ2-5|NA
TGTGCCAGCAGCAAGCCTCAGTTATCCGAGACCCAGTACTTC
CASSKPQLSETQYF
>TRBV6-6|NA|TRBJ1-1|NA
TGTGCCAGCACTCAGGGACTCCTGAACACTGAAGCTTTCTTT
CASTQGLLNTEAFF
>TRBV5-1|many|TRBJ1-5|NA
TGCGCCAGCAGCTTGGGGTTTGGGGATCAGCCCCAGCATTTT
CASSLGFGDQPQHF
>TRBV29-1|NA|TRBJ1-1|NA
TGCAGCGGGGGTTACCGGGTGGAAGCTTTCTTT
CSGGYRVEAFF
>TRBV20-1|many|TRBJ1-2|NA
TGCAGTGCCGAAAGTAGATCCGACTATGGCTACACCTTC
CSAESRSDYGYTF
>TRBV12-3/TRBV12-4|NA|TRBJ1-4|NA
TGTGCCAGCACCTTCGACAGCGGTAGTGAAAAACTGTTTTTT
CASTFDSGSEKLFF
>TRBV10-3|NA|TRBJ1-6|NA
TGTGCCATCAGTGAGTCGACGGGCAGGGCAAATTCACCCCTCCACTTT
CAISESTGRANSPLHF
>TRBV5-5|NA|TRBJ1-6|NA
TGTGCCAGCAGCTTGGCTGGCAGGTCACCCCTCCACTTT
CASSLAGRSPLHF
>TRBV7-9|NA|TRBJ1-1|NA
TGTGCCAGCAGTCAGAGACACACTGAAGCTCTCTTT
CASSQRHTEALF
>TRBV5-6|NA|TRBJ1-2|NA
TGTGCCAGCAGCTCCTTCGGGGGCTACACCTTC
CASSSFGGYTF
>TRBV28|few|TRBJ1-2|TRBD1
TGTGCAATCGGGACAGGGGGATTTCGATATGGCTACACCTTC
CAIGTGGFRYGYTF
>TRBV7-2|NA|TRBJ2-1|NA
TGTGCCAGCAGCCTTCCTGTTGGGGAGCAGTTCTTC
CASSLPVGEQFF